These 17 T cell receptor beta chains were sequenced from one sample in a study of T-cell memory formation after mild COVID-19. Each CDR3 protein gets one entry after TCRdb re-called the 5' RACE reads with MiXCR. Found here are around 310,000 distinct CDR3 sequences, approximately 16% of them singletons; the top ten hold approximately 20%. Sequencing input: PBMCs or a T cell subset sorted from them (not recorded which). The receptors derive from a man aged 18 to 30 who had mild COVID-19 (a few samples of this study predate the infection). Cell type and time point are not known.

There are a few counts of this clonotype. The J gene is TRBJ1-6, the V gene TRBV11-2, with D possibly matching TRBD1 (5 bases). CDR3 length equals 16 residues. The germline CDR1 and CDR2 sequences are SGHAT and FQNNGV. V lost 4 bases to trimming and J lost 9 bases, with 19 bases between them. The CDR3 here is CASSSKRGSIGSPLHF. The DNA of the CDR3 is TGTGCCAGCAGCTCCAAGAGGGGATCGATCGGTTCACCCCTCCACTTT.

The chain is built from TRBV7-2 and TRBJ2-1; D is possibly TRBD1 or TRBD2 (5 bases each). This CDR3 spans 17 amino acids. Trimming took 2 bases from V and 8 from J, leaving 22 bases between them. The germline CDR1 and CDR2 sequences are SGHTA and FQGNSA. The CDR3 DNA reads TGTGCCAGCAGCTTACCAGCTACGGGGCCCCCCGGGGATGAGCAGTTCTTC. Protein sequence: CASSLPATGPPGDEQFF. The full variable domain, rest sourced from reference TRBV7-2 and TRBJ2-1, is GAGVSQSPSNKVTEKGKDVELRCDPISGHTALYWYRQSLGQGLEFLIYFQGNSAPDKSGLPSDRFSAERTGGSVSTLTIQRTQQEDSAVYLCASSLPATGPPGDEQFFGPGTRLTVL.

In its sample, this clonotype was seen a few times. The chain employs TRBV6-5 and TRBJ1-2; maybe TRBD1 (6 bases). Per the germline V gene, CDR1 is MNHEY and CDR2 is SVGAGI. The length of the CDR3 is 13 residues. Trimming took off 0 bases at V and 4 bases at J, with 6 bases between the two ends. CDR3 loop: CASSYSTGYGYTF. As DNA, the CDR3 is TGTGCCAGCAGTTACTCGACAGGCTATGGCTACACCTTC.

This clonotype was seen once. The rearrangement uses TRBV24-1 and TRBJ2-1; 7 bases line up with TRBD1. The J segment lost 0 bases and the V segment lost 5 bases, leaving 6 bases of the junction unmatched. CDR3 length: 16 amino acids. Germline V gene data show CDR1 as KGHDR and CDR2 as SFDVKD. The CDR3 bases are TGTGCCACCAGTGCGAGACAGGGCAACTCCTACAATGAGCAGTTCTTC. This gives the protein CATSARQGNSYNEQFF.

A few counts support this clonotype. The chain uses TRBV20-1 and TRBJ2-3; 11 bases match TRBD2. V trimming: 6 bases; J trimming: 1 base; junction bases outside the gene matches: 6. This CDR3 comprises 15 residues. Looked up from germline, CDR1 is DFQATT and CDR2 is SNEGSKA (reference sequence). CDR3 sequence: CSARGLAVGTDTQYF. CDR3 bases: TGCAGTGCACGGGGACTAGCGGTCGGCACAGATACGCAGTATTTT.

V usage is TRBV5-1 and J usage is TRBJ2-1, with D tentatively TRBD1 or TRBD2 (6 bases each). V was pared by 4 bases and J by 6 bases, with 14 bases between. The CDR3 runs 14 residues. Germline V lookup: CDR1 SGHRS, CDR2 YFSETQ. CDR3 loop: CASSRGEGGNEQFF. The CDR3 nucleotides are TGCGCCAGCAGCAGGGGGGAAGGGGGCAATGAGCAGTTCTTC.

This clonotype was seen a few times. CDR3 in DNA: TGCGCCAGCACCATCTCGTACCAGGGGAGTGGAGATACGCAGTATTTT. Translating it yields CASTISYQGSGDTQYF. V usage is TRBV5-1 and J usage is TRBJ2-3, with D perhaps TRBD1 (6 bases). This CDR3 contains 16 residues. The germline V gene has CDR1 SGHRS and CDR2 YFSETQ. V lost 6 bases and J 5 bases, leaving 22 bases between the germline ends.

In this sample, this clonotype turned up a few times. The chain has TRBV7-8 and TRBJ2-7; 8 bases are shared with TRBD2. Unmatched junction bases numbered 6, after V lost 5 bases and J lost 0 bases. The germline V gene has CDR1 SGHVS and CDR2 FQNEAQ. The CDR3 is 15 residues long. The CDR3 loop is CASSLERGFSYEQYF. For the CDR3, the DNA is TGTGCCAGCAGCCTCGAGCGGGGGTTCTCCTACGAGCAGTACTTC.

This clonotype was observed a few times. This rearrangement joins TRBV7-2 to TRBJ1-5, with TRBD1 as a possible D gene (5 bases). Looked up from germline, CDR1 is SGHTA and CDR2 is FQGNSA. The germline V and J ends were trimmed by 5 bases and 5 bases, with 10 bases remaining between them. This CDR3 comprises 13 residues. The chain's CDR3 is CASSTRGDQPQHF. DNA for the CDR3: TGTGCCAGCAGCACCCGAGGGGATCAGCCCCAGCATTTT.

The chain links TRBV7-8 to TRBJ2-2; tentative D call: TRBD1 (5 bases). Trimming stripped 1 base from V and 7 bases from J, with 13 bases between. CDR1 SGHVS and CDR2 FQNEAQ come from the germline V gene. The CDR3 extends over 15 amino acids. For the CDR3, the DNA is TGTGCCAGCAGCTTAGTTCCAGGGCAGGGCGGGGAGCTGTTTTTT. Protein sequence: CASSLVPGQGGELFF.

The gene calls are TRBV7-2 and TRBJ2-1; the D gene is possibly TRBD2 (5 bases). Trimming cost V 2 bases and J 6 bases, with 11 bases left between them. Germline V CDR1 and CDR2: SGHTA, FQGNSA. CDR3 length equals 14 residues. This chain's CDR3 is CASSLRGRANEQFF. CDR3 bases: TGTGCCAGCAGCTTACGGGGTCGGGCCAATGAGCAGTTCTTC.

The chain carries TRBV19 and TRBJ1-1; TRBD1 matches 9 bases. CDR1 and CDR2 (germline): LNHDA, SQIVND (reference sequence). Trimming removed 7 bases from V and 4 bases from J; junction bases left unmatched: 7. CDR3 size: 14 residues. DNA for the CDR3: TGTGCCAGTATAGTGGTGACAGGGGGCACTGAAGCTTTCTTT. Protein sequence: CASIVVTGGTEAFF.

This clonotype was seen more than once but under ten times. The CDR3 sequence: CASSKSGPESWGEQFF. The CDR3 bases are TGTGCCAGTAGTAAGTCCGGGCCAGAGTCTTGGGGAGAGCAGTTCTTC. This rearrangement joins TRBV19 to TRBJ2-1; D is unclear. The ends were cut back, 4 bases at V and 10 bases at J, with 23 bases in the middle. The germline V gene encodes CDR1 LNHDA and CDR2 SQIVND (reference sequence). The CDR3 is 16 amino acids.

This clonotype was seen only a few times. The chain recombines TRBV12-3 or TRBV12-4 with TRBJ1-5; D possibly corresponds to TRBD1 (5 bases). This CDR3 has 16 amino acids. V was pared by 5 bases and J by 1 base, with 15 bases between. CDR3 sequence: CASSPDRAGSNQPQHF. The CDR3 nucleotides are TGTGCCAGCAGTCCCGACCGGGCAGGGAGCAATCAGCCCCAGCATTTT.

V is TRBV7-3 and J is TRBJ2-5, with D possibly matching TRBD1 (5 bases). The germline gives CDR1 SGHTA, CDR2 FQGTGA. Trimming shortened V by 5 bases and J by 5 bases, and 12 bases separated the two germline ends. The CDR3 spans 13 residues. CDR3 residues: CASSRGSAETQYF. The CDR3 coding sequence is TGTGCCAGCAGCAGGGGAAGTGCCGAGACCCAGTACTTC.

This clonotype has only a few counts. Germline and junction disagree at one end, which may indicate a read error. CDR3 nucleotides: TGTACCAGGAGAGGACAGGCCTCAAATAATTCACCCCTCCACTTT. Protein: CTRRGQASNNSPLHF. The chain recombines TRBV2 with TRBJ1-6; 7 nucleotides match TRBD1. This CDR3 has 15 amino acids. Germline values: CDR1 SNHLY, CDR2 FYNNEI.

This clonotype was observed a few times. The chain employs TRBV4-2 and TRBJ2-2; a possible D gene is TRBD1 (5 bases). Trimming removed 0 bases from V and 3 bases from J, with 11 bases in between. The CDR3 loop spans 16 amino acids. CDR1 and CDR2 (germline): LGHNA, YNFKEQ. The CDR3 is CASSQEQVADTGELFF. In DNA, the CDR3 is TGTGCCAGCAGCCAAGAACAGGTGGCGGACACCGGGGAGCTGTTTTTT.